This T cell receptor (beta chain) is drawn from a study of T cell repertoires in cytomegalovirus infection. Whole-study results and caveats: Pooled public TCR beta family frequency picked out CMV carriers with the relevant HLA. Clonotypes of TCR beta that were HLA-C-restricted and CMV-specific dominated the ex vivo response.

This clonotype was picked up one time. The antigen is undetermined. The CDR3 extends over 15 amino acids. In germline, CDR1 is MNHNY, CDR2 SVGAGI (reference sequence). Trimming stripped 0 bases from V and 5 bases from J, with 11 bases between. MiXCR, run by TCRdb on the reads, gives a single entry per CDR3 protein. The top ten hold about 48% of the sample, which has some 500,000 distinct CDR3 sequences, approximately 40% seen once. The chain links TRBV6-6 to TRBJ2-1, with a possible D match to TRBD1 (5 bases). This receptor was identified in a human donor in good health (CMV status not recorded). Some clones in this sample may be carry-over from other donors' samples. The starting material was cultured PBMCs, obtained from culture after CMV antigen stimulation. The DNA for the CDR3 is TGTGCCAGCAGTTACTCGACCCTAGGGGACAATGAGCAGTTCTTC. Translated: CASSYSTLGDNEQFF.